This record concerns one T cell receptor (beta chain) sequence. The entry originates in a study of control samples from healthy donors and cancer patients. This table comes from immunoSEQ multiplex PCR, and its TCRdb copy is limited to in-frame clones, with some not included. The sample lists about 34,000 clones; more than 85% were seen once. The material sequenced was PBMCs. The TCR originated in a woman in her 40s with lung cancer.

The CDR3 DNA sequence: TGTGCCAGCAGCTTAACCGCAGATACGCAGTATTTT. Translating gives CASSLTADTQYF. V gene TRBV7-3 combines with J gene TRBJ2-3; D not certain. CDR3 length: 12 amino acids. The germline V gene has CDR1 SGHTA and CDR2 FQGTGA. V was pared by 0 bases and J by 4 bases, with 2 bases between.